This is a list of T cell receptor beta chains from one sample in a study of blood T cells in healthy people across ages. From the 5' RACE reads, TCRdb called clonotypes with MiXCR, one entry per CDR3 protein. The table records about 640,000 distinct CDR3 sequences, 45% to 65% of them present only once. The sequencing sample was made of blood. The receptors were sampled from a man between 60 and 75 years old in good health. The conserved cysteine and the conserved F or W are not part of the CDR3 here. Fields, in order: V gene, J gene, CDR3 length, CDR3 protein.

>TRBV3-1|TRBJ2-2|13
ASSQVAGHTGELF
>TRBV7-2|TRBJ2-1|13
ASRISGNAYNEQF
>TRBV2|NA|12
ASSKLATGETQY
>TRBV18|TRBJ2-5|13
ASSPGTNEGETQY
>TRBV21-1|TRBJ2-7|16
ASRSLMGRLPDYYEQY
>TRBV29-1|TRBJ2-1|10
SVEGAGDEQF
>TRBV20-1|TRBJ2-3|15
SASDIPRGVRVDTQY
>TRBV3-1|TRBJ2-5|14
ASSQVSTSGGETQY
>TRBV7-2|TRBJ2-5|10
ASSPGWETQY
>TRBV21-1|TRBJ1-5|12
ASSKAGGRQPQH
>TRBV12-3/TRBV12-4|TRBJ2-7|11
ASSWDRSSEQY
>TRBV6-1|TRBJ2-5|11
ASSDWAEETQY
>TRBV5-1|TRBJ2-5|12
ASSRVTNQETQY
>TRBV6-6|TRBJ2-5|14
ASSYSNRALLETQY
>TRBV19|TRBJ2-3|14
ASSVPLAGGLDTQY
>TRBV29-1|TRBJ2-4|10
SVAGGENIQY
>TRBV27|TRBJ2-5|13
ASSLLRRGGETQY
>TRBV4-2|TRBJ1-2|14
ASSYRDREANYGYT
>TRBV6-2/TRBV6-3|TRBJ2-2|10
ASAPGGRELF
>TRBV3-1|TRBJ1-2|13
ASSLPGQGEYGYT
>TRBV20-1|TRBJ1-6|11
SARPGLLSPLH
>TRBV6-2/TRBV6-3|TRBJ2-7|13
ASSYGTNNPYEQY
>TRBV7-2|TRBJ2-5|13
ASSLLLGTGETQY
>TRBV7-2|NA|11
ASSLPRGETQY
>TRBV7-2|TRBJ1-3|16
ASSLRLRADRTGNTIY
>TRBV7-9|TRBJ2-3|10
ASSLATNTQY
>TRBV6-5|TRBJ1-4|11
ASRDSGNEKLF
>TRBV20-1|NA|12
SARTPSGGDEQY
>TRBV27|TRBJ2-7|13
ASSFGLPGIYEQY
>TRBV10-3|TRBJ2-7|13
AISESQDTSYEQY
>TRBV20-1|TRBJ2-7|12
SPDSLANPYEQY
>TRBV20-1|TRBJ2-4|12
SARDRGFKDIQY
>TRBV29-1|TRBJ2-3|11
SVQGGSTDTQY
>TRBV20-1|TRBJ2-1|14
SARDRGGGSYNEQF
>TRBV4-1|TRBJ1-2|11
ASRTGGMGGYT
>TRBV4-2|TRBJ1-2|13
ASSQSAGKNYGYT
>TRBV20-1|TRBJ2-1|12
SAPRGGPRNEQF
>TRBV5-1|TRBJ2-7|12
ASRVGTAVYEQY
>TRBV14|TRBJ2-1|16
ASSPQGGLVGQRVKQF
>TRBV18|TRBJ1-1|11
ASSVDRNTEAF
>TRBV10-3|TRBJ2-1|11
AISGSSCNEQF
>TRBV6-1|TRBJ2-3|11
ASTLRQGDTQY
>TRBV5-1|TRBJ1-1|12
ASSSDSMNTEAF
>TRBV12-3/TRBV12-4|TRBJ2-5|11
ATGTSGTETQY
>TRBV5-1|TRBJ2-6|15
ASSSGQGPYGANVLT
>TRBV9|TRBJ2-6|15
ASSVAAVSSGANVLT
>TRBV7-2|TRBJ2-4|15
ASSLGGWLTGGDIQY
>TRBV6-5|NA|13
ASRDQRSSYNEQY
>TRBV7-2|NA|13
ASSTLAGGLYEQY
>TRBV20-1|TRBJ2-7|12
SARGRGGPCEQY
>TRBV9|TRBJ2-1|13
VSSISASSYNEQF